This T cell receptor (beta chain) was identified during a study of blood T cells in healthy people across ages. For the second PCR, which ran for roughly 7 to 11 cycles, a sample-barcoded 5' primer and a J-beta primer mix were used. Samples each returned at least 3 million CDR3-containing paired-end reads. TCRdb reprocessed the 5' RACE reads with MiXCR, giving one entry per CDR3 protein. The repertoire holds roughly 2 million distinct CDR3 sequences, with roughly 52% as singletons. Sequences were obtained from blood. The TCR originated in a woman in her forties in good health.

CDR3 region: CASSFQTLEDTQYF. CDR3 sequence (DNA): TGTGCCAGCAGTTTCCAGACCCTAGAAGATACGCAGTATTTT. The rearrangement links TRBV27 to TRBJ2-3; D not certain. This CDR3 region has 14 residues. Per germline, CDR1 MNHEY and CDR2 SMNVEV (reference sequence). Between the trimmed V and J ends, which lost 3 bases and 5 bases, there was a span of 12 bases.